A selection of T cell receptor beta chains follows, all from one sample in a study of shared clonotypes between healthy human individuals. TCRdb's copy holds only in-frame clones and misses some; the assay was immunoSEQ multiplex PCR. Found here are about 1 million clones, around three quarters of them singletons; the top ten hold more than 0.45%. Material for sequencing was memory CD4+ T cells from PBMCs. These receptor sequences come from a man aged 18 to 29 in good health. Some clones in this sample may be carry-over from other donors' samples. Both conserved end residues are part of each CDR3. Each record gives: V gene, D gene, clone size, J gene, CDR3 protein, CDR3 DNA. The D gene is left open where the match is weak. Not all rows give a size; the values are once, few, many and, for expanded clones, a class.

v_gene: TRBV6-5; d_gene: TRBD1; abundance: NA; j_gene: TRBJ1-1; CDR3aa: CASSYQGVYGTEAFF; CDR3nt: TGTGCCAGCAGTTACCAGGGGGTTTATGGCACTGAAGCTTTCTTT
v_gene: TRBV30; d_gene: TRBD1; abundance: NA; j_gene: TRBJ1-4; CDR3aa: CASGQSNEKLFF; CDR3nt: TGTGCCTCGGGACAGAGTAATGAAAAACTGTTTTTT
v_gene: TRBV6-1; d_gene: NA; abundance: NA; j_gene: TRBJ1-5; CDR3aa: CASSEVRGLNQPQHF; CDR3nt: TGTGCCAGCAGTGAGGTCAGGGGCCTCAATCAGCCCCAGCATTTT
v_gene: TRBV2; d_gene: NA; abundance: NA; j_gene: TRBJ1-1; CDR3aa: CASSERSGNTEAFF; CDR3nt: TGTGCCAGCAGTGAACGATCAGGGAACACTGAAGCTTTCTTT
v_gene: TRBV6-1; d_gene: NA; abundance: once; j_gene: TRBJ1-2; CDR3aa: CASGDHWRATYGYTF; CDR3nt: TGTGCCAGCGGAGACCACTGGAGGGCGACCTATGGCTACACCTTC
v_gene: TRBV5-1; d_gene: TRBD2; abundance: once; j_gene: TRBJ2-5; CDR3aa: CASSSTGTSGGETQYF; CDR3nt: TGCGCCAGCAGCTCAACGGGGACTAGCGGAGGAGAGACCCAGTACTTC
v_gene: TRBV7-9; d_gene: NA; abundance: NA; j_gene: TRBJ2-7; CDR3aa: CASSLVGWSSSYEQYF; CDR3nt: TGTGCCAGCAGCTTAGTGGGGTGGAGTTCTTCCTACGAGCAGTACTTC
v_gene: TRBV6-1; d_gene: NA; abundance: few; j_gene: TRBJ1-3; CDR3aa: CASTSVGRAGNTIYF; CDR3nt: TGTGCCAGCACTTCAGTGGGTAGGGCTGGAAACACCATATATTTT
v_gene: TRBV28; d_gene: TRBD1; abundance: NA; j_gene: TRBJ1-4; CDR3aa: CASSRDRGREKLFF; CDR3nt: TGTGCCAGCAGTCGGGACAGGGGGCGGGAAAAACTGTTTTTT
v_gene: TRBV6-6; d_gene: TRBD1; abundance: NA; j_gene: TRBJ2-7; CDR3aa: CASSYSQQGAYEQYF; CDR3nt: TGTGCCAGCAGTTACTCCCAGCAGGGGGCCTACGAGCAGTACTTC
v_gene: TRBV11-2; d_gene: TRBD1; abundance: NA; j_gene: TRBJ1-4; CDR3aa: CASSPDRANEKLFF; CDR3nt: TGTGCCAGCAGCCCCGACAGGGCTAATGAAAAACTGTTTTTT
v_gene: TRBV29-1; d_gene: NA; abundance: many; j_gene: TRBJ1-5; CDR3aa: CSVGDGGSPQHF; CDR3nt: TGCAGCGTTGGGGACGGGGGAAGCCCCCAGCATTTT
v_gene: TRBV19; d_gene: NA; abundance: NA; j_gene: TRBJ1-2; CDR3aa: CASTPDRSYGYTF; CDR3nt: TGTGCCAGTACCCCGGACCGCTCCTATGGCTACACCTTC
v_gene: TRBV30; d_gene: TRBD2; abundance: NA; j_gene: TRBJ2-5; CDR3aa: CAWSVGVSGSRETQYF; CDR3nt: TGTGCCTGGAGTGTAGGTGTTAGCGGGAGTCGAGAGACCCAGTACTTC
v_gene: TRBV29-1; d_gene: TRBD1; abundance: NA; j_gene: TRBJ1-2; CDR3aa: CSVKPVQGPGGGYTF; CDR3nt: TGCAGCGTCAAACCGGTACAGGGGCCGGGGGGTGGCTACACCTTC
v_gene: TRBV4-2; d_gene: NA; abundance: NA; j_gene: TRBJ2-5; CDR3aa: CASSQDDDDQMGTQYF; CDR3nt: TGTGCCAGCAGCCAAGATGATGATGATCAAATGGGGACCCAGTACTTC
v_gene: TRBV11-2; d_gene: NA; abundance: many; j_gene: TRBJ1-1; CDR3aa: CASSLGSGGSEAFF; CDR3nt: TGTGCCAGCAGCTTAGGTTCCGGGGGGTCTGAAGCTTTCTTT
v_gene: TRBV29-1; d_gene: TRBD1; abundance: NA; j_gene: TRBJ1-1; CDR3aa: CSVGTGGIAEAFF; CDR3nt: TGCAGCGTTGGGACAGGGGGTATAGCTGAAGCTTTCTTT
v_gene: TRBV2; d_gene: TRBD1; abundance: once; j_gene: TRBJ1-3; CDR3aa: CASRPGTVTTQRGNTIYF; CDR3nt: TGTGCCAGCAGGCCCGGGACAGTAACCACTCAACGAGGAAACACCATATATTTT
v_gene: TRBV19; d_gene: NA; abundance: NA; j_gene: TRBJ1-5; CDR3aa: CASSILSGGQPQHF; CDR3nt: TGTGCCAGTAGTATCTTAAGTGGGGGGCAGCCCCAGCATTTT
v_gene: TRBV18; d_gene: NA; abundance: NA; j_gene: TRBJ2-2; CDR3aa: CASSPVRGLLNTGELFF; CDR3nt: TGTGCCAGCTCACCGGTCCGTGGGTTATTGAACACCGGGGAGCTGTTTTTT
v_gene: TRBV6-5; d_gene: NA; abundance: once; j_gene: TRBJ2-5; CDR3aa: CASSPSRGTQYF; CDR3nt: TGTGCCAGCAGCCCGTCCCGAGGGACCCAGTACTTC
v_gene: TRBV7-2; d_gene: NA; abundance: NA; j_gene: TRBJ2-7; CDR3aa: CASSLEGQTKQYF; CDR3nt: TGTGCCAGCAGCTTAGAAGGTCAAACCAAGCAGTACTTC
v_gene: TRBV2; d_gene: TRBD1; abundance: NA; j_gene: TRBJ1-1; CDR3aa: CASSTTGGLTEAFF; CDR3nt: TGTGCCAGCAGTACCACAGGGGGGCTCACTGAAGCTTTCTTT
v_gene: TRBV4-3; d_gene: NA; abundance: NA; j_gene: TRBJ2-4; CDR3aa: CASSQDEGKNIQYF; CDR3nt: TGCGCCAGCAGCCAAGACGAGGGGAAAAACATTCAGTACTTC
v_gene: TRBV6-1; d_gene: NA; abundance: NA; j_gene: TRBJ1-2; CDR3aa: CASSEAGTRASYGYTF; CDR3nt: TGTGCCAGCAGTGAAGCAGGGACCAGGGCATCCTATGGCTACACCTTC
v_gene: TRBV19; d_gene: TRBD1; abundance: NA; j_gene: TRBJ1-4; CDR3aa: CASSIQGAFEKLFF; CDR3nt: TGTGCCAGTAGTATCCAGGGGGCTTTTGAAAAACTGTTTTTT
v_gene: TRBV11-3; d_gene: NA; abundance: NA; j_gene: TRBJ1-1; CDR3aa: CASSPRLGSTEAFF; CDR3nt: TGTGCCAGCAGCCCACGCCTTGGGAGCACTGAAGCTTTCTTT
v_gene: TRBV5-1; d_gene: NA; abundance: NA; j_gene: TRBJ2-5; CDR3aa: CASSSTRGRETQYF; CDR3nt: TGCGCCAGCAGCTCCACTCGGGGCCGGGAGACCCAGTACTTC
v_gene: TRBV2; d_gene: NA; abundance: NA; j_gene: TRBJ2-1; CDR3aa: CASSGTRISLNEQFF; CDR3nt: TGTGCCAGCAGTGGAACTAGGATATCCCTAAATGAGCAGTTCTTC
v_gene: TRBV30; d_gene: TRBD2; abundance: NA; j_gene: TRBJ2-3; CDR3aa: CAWSSTRTSGSRDTQYF; CDR3nt: TGTGCCTGGAGTTCTACCAGGACTAGCGGATCGCGAGATACGCAGTATTTT